These 18 T cell receptor beta chains share one sample of origin, sequenced in a study of T cells in Graves' hyperthyroidism and ophthalmopathy. Amplification of TCR beta CDR3 regions was performed using RNA transcripts as template. The HTBI primer set served for first-round RT-PCR of the TCR CDR3. One entry per CDR3 protein results from TCRdb running MiXCR on the multiplex PCR reads. This repertoire shows hundreds of thousands of distinct CDR3 sequences, over 12% found once; its top ten account for less than 15%. Material: blood. The receptors derive from a man aged 18-30 years with Graves' ophthalmopathy.

The chain combines TRBV29-1 with TRBJ2-1; 8 positions match TRBD1. CDR1 and CDR2 (germline): SQVTM, ANQGSEA. CDR3 length: 16 amino acids. J lost 0 bases, V lost 7 bases, and 11 bases had no gene match. CDR3 sequence reads: CSAPKQGASSYNEQFF. The CDR3 DNA sequence: TGCAGCGCCCCAAAGCAGGGGGCTAGCTCCTACAATGAGCAGTTCTTC.

This clonotype was counted ten times or more. CDR3 region: CASNDRAYNEQFF. CDR3 DNA: TGTGCCAGCAACGACAGGGCTTACAATGAGCAGTTCTTC. The chain combines TRBV11-3 with TRBJ2-1; 7 bases agree with TRBD1. V lost 7 bases to trimming and J lost 4 bases; unmatched junction nucleotides: 4. The length of the CDR3 is 13 residues. The germline gives CDR1 SGHNT, CDR2 YENEEA.

This clonotype has at least ten counts. CDR3 residues: CASSTGTPVEQYF. The CDR3 nucleotides read TGCGCCAGCAGCACCGGGACACCCGTGGAGCAGTACTTC. J is TRBJ2-7 and V is TRBV5-1; the D gene is possibly TRBD1 (6 bases). This CDR3 has 13 residues. Trimming removed 4 bases from V and 7 bases from J, with 15 bases in between. Germline V gene data show CDR1 as SGHRS and CDR2 as YFSETQ.

This clonotype was recorded a few times. This chain connects TRBV15 to TRBJ2-2; the match to TRBD1 covers 7 bases. Germline trimming cut 5 bases from V and 3 bases from J; bases unmatched to any gene: 6. There are 15 residues in the CDR3. Germline-derived CDR1 and CDR2 are LNHNV and YYDKDF (reference sequence). CDR3 loop: CATSAGGQYTGELFF. CDR3 DNA sequence: TGTGCCACCAGCGCTGGGGGACAGTACACCGGGGAGCTGTTTTTT. The full variable domain, rest sourced from reference TRBV15 and TRBJ2-2, is DAMVIQNPRYQVTQFGKPVTLSCSQTLNHNVMYWYQQKSSQAPKLLFHYYDKDFNNEADTPDNFQSRRPNTSFCFLDIRSPGLGDTAMYLCATSAGGQYTGELFFGEGSRLTVL.

This clonotype was counted ten times or more. This sequence joins TRBV10-3 and TRBJ1-5, with D perhaps TRBD1 (6 bases). The CDR3 sequence is 14 residues long. Trimming took 8 bases from V and 5 from J, leaving 16 bases between them. Germline V CDR1 and CDR2: ENHRY, SYGVKD. This chain's CDR3 is CAIGWGGIDQPQHF. The CDR3 nucleotides read TGTGCCATCGGGTGGGGGGGCATTGATCAGCCCCAGCATTTT.

This clonotype was seen many times. J is TRBJ1-2 and V is TRBV6-1, with unresolved D. This CDR3 region has 13 residues. V was clipped by 2 bases and J by 8 bases, with 12 bases between them. CDR1 is MNHNS and CDR2 is SASEGT in the germline V gene. The CDR3 here is CASSEPVFGGYTF. In nucleotides, the CDR3 is TGTGCCAGCAGTGAACCGGTTTTCGGAGGCTACACCTTC.

As to this clonotype: At one end, the junction sequence differs from germline, possibly due to a read error. The genes are TRBV19 and TRBJ2-7; the D call may be TRBD1 or TRBD2 (6 bases each). This CDR3 spans 12 amino acids. Germline-derived CDR1 and CDR2 are LNHDA and SQIVND (reference sequence). CDR3 in amino acids: CASAEGGNEQYF. The CDR3 nucleotides read TGCGCCAGTGCTGAGGGGGGCAATGAGCAGTACTTC.

This clonotype came up many times. The chain employs TRBV7-9 and TRBJ1-1; D call uncertain. The V end lost 2 bases, the J end lost 8 bases, and 9 bases lay between the germline ends. This CDR3 is built from 12 residues. Per germline, CDR1 SEHNR and CDR2 FQNEAQ (reference sequence). CDR3 protein: CASSLFTAEAFF. DNA of the CDR3: TGTGCCAGCAGCTTATTTACAGCCGAAGCTTTCTTT.

This clonotype was counted between two and nine times. This rearrangement joins TRBV4-1 to TRBJ2-7, with 8 bases matching TRBD1. Germline loops: CDR1 MGHRA, CDR2 YSYEKL. The CDR3 contains 14 residues. J lost 4 bases, V lost 1 base, and 3 bases had no gene match. CDR3 coding DNA: TGCGCCAGCAGCCAAGGCTGGACAGGGTACGAGCAGTACTTC. Amino acid sequence: CASSQGWTGYEQYF.

A remark on this clonotype: One base away lies a much larger clone, so this may be a sequencing read error. The chain uses TRBV13 and TRBJ2-1, with 10 bases aligning to TRBD2. The CDR3 sequence is 14 residues long. Germline V gene lookup returns CDR1 PRHDT and CDR2 FYEKMQ (reference sequence). V trimming: 5 bases; J trimming: 10 bases; junction bases outside the gene matches: 8. The CDR3 nucleotides are TGTGCCAGCAGCACAACGACTAGCGGGCCCGAGCAGTTCTTC. It codes for CASSTTTSGPEQFF.

A note on this clonotype: A much bigger clone sits one base away, suggesting this may be a read error. The chain couples TRBV11-3 to TRBJ2-5; no clear D. CDR3 size: 13 residues. Germline V gives CDR1 SGHNT, CDR2 YENEEA. Trimming took off 5 bases at V and 4 bases at J, with 11 bases between the two ends. CDR3 region: CASSGVEGETQYF. The CDR3 DNA reads as TGTGCCAGCAGCGGGGTGGAAGGAGAGACCCAGTACTTC. The full variable domain, rest sourced from reference TRBV11-3 and TRBJ2-5, is EAGVVQSPRYKIIEKKQPVAFWCNPISGHNTLYWYLQNLGQGPELLIRYENEEAVDDSQLPKDRFSAERLKGVDSTLKIQPAELGDSAVYLCASSGVEGETQYFGPGTRLLVL.

V is TRBV27 and J is TRBJ2-7; 10 bases agree with TRBD2. The CDR3 sequence is 14 residues long. J gave up 5 bases and V 5 bases, and 6 bases lay outside the gene matches. Germline V gene sequence: CDR1 MNHEY, CDR2 SMNVEV (reference sequence). This CDR3 reads CASSPSGRTHEQYF. The CDR3 DNA is TGTGCCAGCAGTCCTAGCGGGAGAACCCACGAGCAGTACTTC.

This clonotype was detected only a few times. This chain uses TRBV18 with TRBJ2-5; the match to TRBD2 covers 8 bases. V dropped 3 bases and J dropped 3; count of bases not matched to a gene: 3. The CDR3 runs to 14 residues. Germline CDR1 KGHSH, CDR2 LQKENI. Here the CDR3 reads CASSPGTREETQYF. In DNA, the CDR3 is TGTGCCAGCTCACCGGGGACTAGAGAAGAGACCCAGTACTTC.

This chain joins TRBV20-1 and TRBJ1-2; no clear D gene. In germline, CDR1 is DFQATT, CDR2 SNEGSKA (reference sequence). The CDR3 loop spans 12 amino acids. Trimming removed 3 bases from V and 3 bases from J, with 8 bases in between. The DNA of the CDR3 is TGCAGTGCTAGTTCCCCCGACTATGGCTACACCTTC. It is translated as CSASSPDYGYTF.

The sample holds many counts of this clonotype. The chain couples TRBV7-3 to TRBJ1-2; 10 bases align to TRBD1. The CDR3 has 16 amino acids. With V trimmed by 5 bases and J by 6 bases, 12 bases remained unmatched. Germline CDR1 and CDR2: SGHTA and FQGTGA. The CDR3, as DNA: TGTGCCAGCAGCGCCCCGGGACAGGGGAGTACCCATGGCTACACCTTC. Its protein is CASSAPGQGSTHGYTF.

This clonotype was observed many times. An end of the junction differs from the germline gene, which may be a read error. J is TRBJ2-7 and V is TRBV7-9; 8 bases line up with TRBD2. The CDR3 extends over 14 amino acids. CDR1 is SEHNR and CDR2 is FQNEAQ in the germline V gene (reference sequence). CDR3 nucleotide sequence: TGTGCCAGCAGGTACGGGGGGGGCTCCAACGAGCAGTACTTC. Protein: CASRYGGGSNEQYF.

This clonotype was observed a handful of times. A much larger clone sits a single nucleotide away, making a read error possible. The V gene is TRBV5-1, the J gene TRBJ1-1; 10 bases agree with TRBD1. The length of the CDR3 is 14 residues. The germline V gene has CDR1 SGHRS and CDR2 YFSETQ. The CDR3 loop reads CANSLRDRGAEAFF. The CDR3 bases are TGCGCCAACAGCCTCCGGGACAGGGGCGCTGAAGCTTTCTTT. Full variable domain (remainder filled in from reference TRBV5-1 and TRBJ1-1): KAGVTQTPRYLIKTRGQQVTLSCSPISGHRSVSWYQQTPGQGLQFLFEYFSETQRNKGNFPGRFSGRQFSNSRSEMNVSTLELGDSALYLCANSLRDRGAEAFFGQGTRLTVV.

The gene calls are TRBV6-5 and TRBJ1-3; 7 nucleotides align to TRBD1. V shed 6 bases, J shed 0 bases, and the junction held 5 bases outside the gene matches. This CDR3 comprises 15 residues. Germline V gene sequence: CDR1 MNHEY, CDR2 SVGAGI. The CDR3 DNA follows: TGTGCCAGCAGAGCGGACAGGATCTCTGGAAACACCATATATTTT. Translating it yields CASRADRISGNTIYF.